This is a list of T cell receptor beta chains from one sample in a study of T cells after yellow fever vaccination. TCRdb recomputed calls from the 5' RACE reads with MiXCR, one row per CDR3 protein. The repertoire holds around 600,000 distinct CDR3 sequences, with 9% to 15% as singletons. The specimen was PBMCs, collected on the day of the yellow fever booster vaccination. The receptors shown here come from a man in his thirties or forties who received the YFV17D yellow fever vaccine. Each CDR3 is given with its conserved first and last residue. The D gene is left open where the match is weak. Size tells how often a clone was seen (once, few, many) or the class of an expanded clone, and some rows leave it out.

V	D	J	size	CDR3	DNA
TRBV7-2	TRBD1	TRBJ1-6	many	CASSQRTGAVNSPLHF	TGTGCCAGCAGCCAAAGAACAGGGGCTGTCAATTCACCCCTCCACTTT
TRBV7-2	TRBD2	TRBJ2-5	-	CASSPGFAGGPETQYF	TGTGCCAGCAGTCCCGGGTTCGCGGGAGGGCCTGAGACCCAGTACTTC
TRBV28	TRBD2	TRBJ2-3	few	CASSPGTSGRVITDTQYF	TGTGCCAGCAGTCCCGGGACTAGCGGGAGGGTGATCACAGATACGCAGTATTTT
TRBV24-1	-	TRBJ2-5	-	CATSDPRTPETQYF	TGTGCCACCAGTGATCCCCGCACACCAGAGACCCAGTACTTC
TRBV28	-	TRBJ2-1	few	CLVLSSYNEQFF	TGCCTCGTCCTGAGCTCCTACAATGAGCAGTTCTTC
TRBV6-2/TRBV6-3	TRBD2	TRBJ2-1	-	CASTSSGTSGRGRFF	TGTGCCAGCACCTCATCCGGGACTAGCGGGAGAGGTCGGTTCTTC
TRBV12-3/TRBV12-4	TRBD2	TRBJ2-1	few	CASSLALLAGGPYEQFF	TGTGCCAGCAGTTTAGCGCTTTTAGCGGGAGGGCCATATGAGCAGTTCTTC
TRBV16	-	TRBJ2-7	few	CASSPIRGRAYEQYF	TGTGCCAGCAGCCCAATAAGGGGCAGGGCCTACGAGCAGTACTTC
TRBV20-1	-	TRBJ2-2	-	CSAVRPSNTGELFF	TGCAGTGCTGTCCGACCCTCGAACACCGGGGAGCTGTTTTTT
TRBV15	TRBD1	TRBJ2-5	-	CATSRTGDETQYF	TGTGCCACCAGCAGGACAGGGGACGAGACCCAGTACTTC
TRBV6-1	TRBD1	TRBJ1-6	-	CASRGQGIYNSPLHF	TGTGCCAGCAGGGGACAGGGAATTTATAATTCACCCCTCCACTTT
TRBV5-6	TRBD1	TRBJ2-7	few	CASSQRQGLYEQYF	TGTGCCAGCAGCCAACGACAGGGTTTGTACGAGCAGTACTTC
TRBV20-1	-	TRBJ2-5	few	CSARPTSEGYTYTSETQYF	TGCAGTGCTAGACCTACCAGTGAAGGGTACACCTACACCTCAGAGACCCAGTACTTC
TRBV7-8	-	TRBJ2-4	-	CASSLAGAGFAKNIQYF	TGTGCCAGCAGCTTGGCAGGGGCGGGATTCGCCAAAAACATTCAGTACTTC
TRBV7-9	-	TRBJ1-3	few	CASTRGGSQFFPRYF	TGTGCCAGCACCCGTGGGGGATCCCAATTTTTCCCCCGATATTTT
TRBV24-1	-	TRBJ2-3	-	CATSDKRRDGTDTQYF	TGTGCCACCAGTGATAAGAGACGGGACGGCACAGATACGCAGTATTTT
TRBV3-1	TRBD2	TRBJ2-7	-	CAFCFGLAVISSYEQYF	TGTGCCTTCTGCTTTGGACTAGCGGTCATTAGCTCCTACGAGCAGTACTTC
TRBV15	-	TRBJ2-7	-	CATSRGLSEQYF	TGTGCCACCAGCAGAGGTCTGAGCGAGCAGTACTTC
TRBV9	TRBD1	TRBJ2-3	many	CASSAGQGADTQYF	TGTGCCAGCAGCGCCGGACAGGGTGCAGATACGCAGTATTTT
TRBV20-1	-	TRBJ1-5	-	CGGRTDSNQPQHF	TGCGGGGGAAGGACGGATAGCAATCAGCCCCAGCATTTT
TRBV20-1	-	TRBJ2-2	few	CSARRQLNTGELFF	TGCAGTGCTAGACGGCAACTGAACACCGGGGAGCTGTTTTTT
TRBV7-2	-	TRBJ2-7	many	CASSLVGRYEQYF	TGTGCCAGCAGCTTAGTTGGAAGGTACGAGCAGTACTTC
TRBV15	-	TRBJ2-2	-	CATSRTPLQAGTGELFF	TGTGCCACCAGCAGAACCCCCCTCCAGGCGGGCACCGGGGAGCTGTTTTTT
TRBV10-1	-	TRBJ2-3	few	CASSDSGPRDTQYF	TGCGCCAGCAGTGACTCCGGCCCGAGGGATACGCAGTATTTT
TRBV20-1	-	TRBJ1-1	-	CSARGRENTEAFF	TGCAGTGCTAGGGGTCGGGAGAACACTGAAGCTTTCTTT
TRBV28	-	TRBJ1-1	-	CASSLWASASAFF	TGTGCCAGCAGTTTATGGGCGTCCGCGTCAGCTTTCTTT
TRBV6-5	TRBD1	TRBJ2-7	few	CASSYSGRGRGHEQYF	TGTGCCAGCAGTTACTCGGGCAGGGGGCGAGGGCACGAGCAGTACTTC
TRBV4-3	-	TRBJ2-3	few	CASSQDPGLVGTQYF	TGCGCCAGCAGCCAAGACCCGGGACTTGTGGGTACGCAGTATTTT
TRBV20-1	TRBD2	TRBJ2-3	-	CCARGGTSGVTDTQYF	TGCTGTGCTAGAGGCGGGACTAGCGGGGTCACAGATACGCAGTATTTT
TRBV29-1	-	TRBJ1-5	few	CSVETGRNQPQHF	TGCAGCGTTGAGACGGGGCGCAATCAGCCCCAGCATTTT
TRBV29-1	-	TRBJ2-6	few	CSVELRSGANVLTF	TGCAGCGTTGAGTTGAGAAGCGGGGCCAACGTCCTGACTTTC
TRBV3-1	-	TRBJ2-5	-	CASSQDWQTQETQYF	TGTGCCAGCAGCCAAGATTGGCAGACCCAAGAGACCCAGTACTTC
TRBV20-1	TRBD1	TRBJ1-1	many	CSAVPGQLNTEAFF	TGCAGTGCTGTACCGGGACAGCTTAACACTGAAGCTTTCTTT
TRBV7-2	-	TRBJ2-6	-	CASGWRSGANVLTF	TGTGCCAGCGGCTGGCGTTCCGGGGCCAACGTCCTGACTTTC
TRBV9	-	TRBJ2-5	-	CASSVDGTRDETQYF	TGTGCCAGCAGCGTAGACGGGACGCGGGACGAGACCCAGTACTTC
TRBV7-2	-	TRBJ2-2	few	CASGASNTGELFF	TGTGCCAGCGGGGCCTCGAACACCGGGGAGCTGTTTTTT
TRBV7-2	TRBD2	TRBJ2-2	-	CASSASGTFNTGELFF	TGTGCCAGCAGCGCTAGCGGGACTTTTAACACCGGGGAGCTGTTTTTT
TRBV11-3	TRBD1	TRBJ2-7	few	CASSFGTDSYEQYF	TGTGCCAGCAGCTTTGGGACAGATTCCTACGAGCAGTACTTC
TRBV9	-	TRBJ2-5	-	CASSGAGTHKETQYF	TGTGCCAGCAGCGGGGCGGGGACGCATAAAGAGACCCAGTACTTC
TRBV29-1	-	TRBJ2-1	many	CSVGSSGNEQFF	TGCAGCGTTGGGTCCAGCGGTAATGAGCAGTTCTTC
TRBV4-3	TRBD1	TRBJ2-1	-	CASSQDATGYISYNEQFF	TGCGCCAGCAGCCAAGATGCGACAGGGTACATCTCCTACAATGAGCAGTTCTTC
TRBV27	TRBD1	TRBJ2-3	few	CASSLVSPGTEYF	TGTGCCAGCAGTTTAGTGAGCCCCGGGACAGAGTATTTT
TRBV6-5	-	TRBJ2-3	many	CASSYSISPFRWSTDTQYF	TGTGCCAGCAGTTACTCGATCTCCCCTTTTAGGTGGAGCACAGATACGCAGTATTTT
TRBV6-5	-	TRBJ2-5	-	CASSYLGEETQYF	TGTGCCAGCAGTTACCTCGGCGAAGAGACCCAGTACTTC
TRBV11-1	-	TRBJ2-7	-	CASSLGGSGVYEQYF	TGTGCCAGCAGCTTAGGTGGGAGCGGCGTCTACGAGCAGTACTTC
TRBV30	-	TRBJ2-5	few	CAWNEDLSQETQYF	TGTGCCTGGAACGAAGACCTAAGCCAAGAGACCCAGTACTTC